Listed below are T cell receptor beta chains from one sample, sequenced in a study of cytomegalovirus exposure and HLA in healthy donors. TCRdb's table, derived via immunoSEQ multiplex PCR, lists solely in-frame clones and lacks some. The sample yields under 150,000 clones, about 80% seen once. The sample consisted of PBMCs. These receptors came from a woman under 40 in good health and CMV-seronegative. CDR3s include the opening cysteine and the closing phenylalanine or tryptophan. D genes are given only for firm matches. Clone sizes are given selectively: once, few, many, or a class where the clone is expanded.

TRBV9,TRBJ1-4,-,TRBD1,CASSQDREGGLTNEKLFF,TGTGCCAGCAGCCAGGACAGGGAAGGAGGACTAACTAATGAAAAACTGTTTTTT
TRBV2,TRBJ2-3,-,TRBD1,CARGGTGQDTQYF,TGTGCCAGGGGGGGGACAGGGCAAGATACGCAGTATTTT
TRBV11-2,TRBJ1-5,-,-,CASSLDRRQPQHF,TGTGCCAGCAGCTTAGATCGCAGACAGCCCCAGCATTTT
TRBV30,TRBJ1-6,-,-,CAWRASYNSPLHF,TGTGCCTGGAGAGCTTCCTATAATTCACCCCTCCACTTT
TRBV5-6,TRBJ1-1,-,TRBD1,CASSATGQGETEAFF,TGTGCCAGCAGCGCGACGGGACAGGGAGAAACTGAAGCTTTCTTT
TRBV9,TRBJ1-2,-,TRBD1,CASSLLVSGTGDSYGYTF,TGTGCCAGCAGCCTACTTGTGAGTGGGACAGGGGACAGCTATGGCTACACCTTC
TRBV10-3,TRBJ1-1,-,-,CAISDLTGSGTEAFF,TGTGCCATCAGTGACCTTACAGGGAGCGGCACTGAAGCTTTCTTT
TRBV9,TRBJ2-7,-,-,CASSAQGNPLREQYF,TGTGCCAGCAGCGCGCAGGGTAACCCCCTACGAGAGCAGTACTTC
TRBV15,TRBJ2-1,-,-,CATSRAGGNNEQFF,TGTGCCACCAGCAGAGCCGGCGGCAACAATGAGCAGTTCTTC
TRBV9,TRBJ1-5,-,-,CASSLGQLGPQHF,TGTGCCAGCAGCCTTGGACAGCTTGGGCCCCAGCATTTT
TRBV30,TRBJ2-7,-,TRBD2,CAWGTSGGYYEQYF,TGTGCCTGGGGGACTAGCGGGGGTTACTACGAGCAGTACTTC
TRBV15,TRBJ2-1,-,TRBD2,CATSRGGGSSYNEQFF,TGTGCCACCAGCAGAGGCGGGGGAAGCTCCTACAATGAGCAGTTCTTC
TRBV6-1,TRBJ2-7,-,TRBD1,CASTGTVSYEQYF,TGTGCCAGCACCGGGACAGTATCCTACGAGCAGTACTTC
TRBV4-3,TRBJ1-2,-,TRBD1,CASSQDRGWGGYTF,TGCGCCAGCAGCCAGGACAGGGGGTGGGGTGGCTACACCTTC
TRBV4-1,TRBJ2-3,few,-,CASSQVPGSADTQYF,TGCGCCAGCAGCCAAGTTCCGGGGTCGGCAGATACGCAGTATTTT
TRBV30,TRBJ2-1,-,TRBD1,CAWSVGTGAYNEQFF,TGTGCCTGGAGTGTGGGGACAGGGGCCTACAATGAGCAGTTCTTC
TRBV7-8,TRBJ2-7,-,-,CASSLAQGSEQYF,TGTGCCAGCAGCTTAGCTCAGGGGAGCGAGCAGTACTTC
TRBV2,TRBJ1-2,-,-,CASSEGGVYGYTF,TGTGCCAGCAGTGAAGGTGGAGTCTATGGCTACACCTTC
TRBV2,TRBJ1-3,-,-,CASSDRAKNTIYF,TGTGCCAGCAGTGACAGGGCCAAAAACACCATATATTTT
TRBV27,TRBJ2-1,-,-,CASSLGYEQFF,TGTGCCAGCAGTTTAGGCTATGAGCAGTTCTTC
TRBV12-5,TRBJ1-1,-,-,CASGLGPARGEAFF,TGTGCTAGTGGTTTGGGACCCGCCCGGGGTGAAGCTTTCTTT
TRBV12-2,TRBJ1-6,-,-,CASCGSENSPLHF,TGTGCCTCGTGTGGGTCGGAGAATTCACCCCTCCACTTT
TRBV5-4,TRBJ1-2,few,TRBD1,CASSIDRGFYGYTF,TGTGCCAGCAGCATAGACAGGGGATTCTATGGCTACACCTTC
TRBV7-9,TRBJ1-3,-,-,CASSLGTDSGNTIYF,TGTGCCAGCAGCTTAGGAACAGACTCTGGAAACACCATATATTTT
TRBV4-1,TRBJ1-1,once,-,CASSQGWPRPRAFF,TGCGCCAGCAGCCAAGGATGGCCCAGACCGAGGGCTTTCTTT
TRBV11-1,TRBJ1-6,once,-,CASSRGGAGGNSPLHF,TGTGCCAGCAGCCGCGGAGGGGCTGGGGGAAATTCACCCCTCCACTTT
TRBV9,TRBJ2-3,-,TRBD1,CASTDRGFSTDTQYF,TGTGCCAGCACGGACAGGGGGTTTAGCACAGATACGCAGTATTTT
TRBV6-5,TRBJ2-5,-,TRBD2,CASSAGRGGETQYF,TGTGCCAGCAGTGCGGGGAGGGGAGGGGAGACCCAGTACTTC
TRBV7-8,TRBJ2-5,few,TRBD2,CASSYSGGVQETQYF,TGTGCCAGCAGCTATAGCGGGGGGGTCCAAGAGACCCAGTACTTC
TRBV19,TRBJ1-1,-,TRBD1,CASSVRQGLMNTEAFF,TGTGCCAGTAGCGTACGACAGGGCCTAATGAACACTGAAGCTTTCTTT
TRBV9,TRBJ1-3,-,-,CASSPNLQGGGNTIYF,TGTGCCAGCAGCCCCAATCTACAGGGCGGCGGAAACACCATATATTTT
TRBV6-1,TRBJ1-2,-,-,CASSDHRKYGYTF,TGTGCCAGCAGTGACCACAGAAAATATGGCTACACCTTC
TRBV2,TRBJ2-5,-,-,CASRYPLRRFQETQYF,TGTGCCAGCAGGTACCCCTTGCGGCGGTTCCAAGAGACCCAGTACTTC
TRBV25-1,TRBJ1-1,-,-,CASSVIGGTEAFF,TGTGCCAGCAGTGTAATCGGGGGAACTGAAGCTTTCTTT
TRBV4-1,TRBJ2-7,-,TRBD1,CASSATRDRDYEQYF,TGCGCCAGCAGCGCTACCAGGGACAGGGACTACGAGCAGTACTTC
TRBV7-2,TRBJ2-3,-,TRBD2,CASRLSGGADTQYF,TGTGCCAGCAGACTTAGCGGGGGGGCAGATACGCAGTATTTT
TRBV29-1,TRBJ1-1,-,-,CSVPLGEGAAFF,TGCAGCGTTCCACTAGGAGAGGGCGCCGCTTTCTTT
TRBV2,TRBJ1-1,-,-,CATSGYGGVNTEAFF,TGTGCCACCTCAGGTTATGGGGGGGTGAACACTGAAGCTTTCTTT
TRBV7-9,TRBJ2-5,-,TRBD2,CSSSGKTYRGGQETQYF,TGTTCCAGCAGCGGAAAAACCTACCGGGGGGGACAAGAGACCCAGTACTTC
TRBV6-1,TRBJ1-1,few,-,CASSEGLAFF,TGTGCCAGCAGTGAAGGGCTGGCTTTCTTT
TRBV6-6,TRBJ2-7,-,-,CASTPDSGSYEQYF,TGTGCCAGCACCCCGGACAGCGGCTCCTACGAGCAGTACTTC
TRBV5-1,TRBJ1-5,-,-,CASSLDGDNQPQHF,TGCGCCAGCAGCCTGGACGGAGACAATCAGCCCCAGCATTTT
TRBV5-8,TRBJ2-6,-,TRBD1,CASSLGTGGRTGANVLTF,TGTGCCAGCAGCTTGGGGACAGGGGGACGTACAGGGGCCAACGTCCTGACTTTC
TRBV6-5,TRBJ1-1,few,-,CASSYALGGWSEAFF,TGTGCCAGCAGTTACGCCCTTGGGGGGTGGTCTGAAGCTTTCTTT
TRBV9,TRBJ2-3,-,-,CASSVMIGGDTQYF,TGTGCCAGCAGCGTTATGATAGGCGGAGATACGCAGTATTTT
TRBV6-4,TRBJ1-1,-,-,CASKATGQATEAFF,TGTGCCAGCAAGGCAACGGGACAAGCCACTGAAGCTTTCTTT
TRBV5-4,TRBJ2-5,few,TRBD1,CASSSHGQGQETQYF,TGTGCCAGCAGCTCCCACGGACAGGGCCAAGAGACCCAGTACTTC
TRBV14,TRBJ2-2,-,TRBD1,CASSQDASPRQGPTGELFF,TGTGCCAGCAGCCAAGACGCTTCCCCCCGACAGGGGCCTACCGGGGAGCTGTTTTTT
TRBV4-1,TRBJ1-5,-,-,CASSQDRVYSNQPQHF,TGCGCCAGCAGCCAAGACAGGGTCTATAGCAATCAGCCCCAGCATTTT
TRBV5-1,TRBJ2-3,-,-,CASSQTGSGTDTQYF,TGCGCCAGCAGCCAGACAGGTTCAGGCACAGATACGCAGTATTTT
TRBV27,TRBJ1-2,-,TRBD1,CASSAFRDRVYGYTF,TGTGCCAGCAGCGCATTTAGAGACAGGGTGTATGGCTACACCTTC
TRBV7-3,TRBJ2-1,-,TRBD2,CASSSRAGGTYNEQFF,TGTGCCAGCAGCTCAAGAGCGGGGGGGACCTACAATGAGCAGTTCTTC